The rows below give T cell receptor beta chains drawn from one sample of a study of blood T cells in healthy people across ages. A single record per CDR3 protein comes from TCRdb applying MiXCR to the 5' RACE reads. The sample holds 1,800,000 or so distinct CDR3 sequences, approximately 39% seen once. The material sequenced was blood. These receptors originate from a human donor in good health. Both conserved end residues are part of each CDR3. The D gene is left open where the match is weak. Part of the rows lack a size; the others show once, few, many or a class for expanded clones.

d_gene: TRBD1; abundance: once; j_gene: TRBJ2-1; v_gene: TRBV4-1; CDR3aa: CASSFTADRGMDNEQFF; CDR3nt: TGCGCCAGCAGCTTCACAGCGGACAGGGGGATGGACAATGAGCAGTTCTTC
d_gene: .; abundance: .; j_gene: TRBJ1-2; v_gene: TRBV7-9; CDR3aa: CASSPMAGDIYGYTF; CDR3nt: TGTGCCAGCAGCCCCATGGCCGGGGATATCTATGGCTACACCTTC
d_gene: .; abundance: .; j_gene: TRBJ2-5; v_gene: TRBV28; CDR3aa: CAIGTTKYQETQYF; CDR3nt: TGTGCCATTGGGACCACAAAGTACCAAGAGACCCAGTACTTC
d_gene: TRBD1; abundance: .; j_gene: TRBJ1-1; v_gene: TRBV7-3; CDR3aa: CASSYIGQGGTEAFF; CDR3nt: TGTGCCAGCAGCTATATCGGACAGGGTGGCACTGAAGCTTTCTTT
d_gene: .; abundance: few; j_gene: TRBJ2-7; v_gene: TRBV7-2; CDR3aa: CASSLDPEAYEQYF; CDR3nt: TGTGCCAGCAGCTTAGATCCCGAAGCCTACGAGCAGTACTTC
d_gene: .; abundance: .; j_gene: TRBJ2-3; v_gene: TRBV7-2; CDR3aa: CASTERGTDTQYF; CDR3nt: TGTGCCAGCACCGAGCGGGGCACAGATACGCAGTATTTT
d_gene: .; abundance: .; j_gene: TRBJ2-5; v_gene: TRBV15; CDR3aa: CATSDIRGGSFQETQYF; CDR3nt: TGTGCCACCAGCGACATTCGCGGGGGCTCCTTTCAAGAGACCCAGTACTTC
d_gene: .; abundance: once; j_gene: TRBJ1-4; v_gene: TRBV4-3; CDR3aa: CASSQDYSGLNEKLFF; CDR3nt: TGCGCCAGCAGCCAAGATTATTCGGGCCTGAATGAAAAACTGTTTTTT
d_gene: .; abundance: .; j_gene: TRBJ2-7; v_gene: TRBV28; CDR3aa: CASRLRWESSYEQYF; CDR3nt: TGTGCCAGCAGACTGAGATGGGAGAGCTCCTACGAGCAGTACTTC
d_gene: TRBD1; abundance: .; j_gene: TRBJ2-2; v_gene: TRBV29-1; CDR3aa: CSVVTADRGEAGELFF; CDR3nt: TGCAGCGTAGTCACCGCAGACAGGGGAGAAGCCGGGGAGCTGTTTTTT
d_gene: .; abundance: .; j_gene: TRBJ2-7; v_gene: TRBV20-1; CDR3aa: CSGAQGGPYEQYF; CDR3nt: TGCAGTGGAGCCCAGGGAGGTCCCTACGAGCAGTACTTC
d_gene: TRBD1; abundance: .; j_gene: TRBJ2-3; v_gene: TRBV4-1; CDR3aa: CAISQVQQGESDTQYF; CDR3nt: TGCGCCATCAGCCAAGTGCAACAGGGGGAATCAGATACGCAGTATTTT
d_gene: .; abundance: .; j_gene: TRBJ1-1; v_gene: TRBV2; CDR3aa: CASRIQGNPGTEAFF; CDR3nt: TGTGCCAGCAGGATACAGGGAAACCCCGGGACTGAAGCTTTCTTT
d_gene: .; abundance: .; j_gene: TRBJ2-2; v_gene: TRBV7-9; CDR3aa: CASSVLDSNTGELFF; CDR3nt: TGTGCCAGCAGCGTGTTAGACAGTAACACCGGGGAGCTGTTTTTT
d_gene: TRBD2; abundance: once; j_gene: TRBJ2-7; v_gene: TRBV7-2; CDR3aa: CASSLIVRRGGFPYEQYF; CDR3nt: TGTGCCAGCAGCTTAATCGTGAGGCGGGGGGGGTTTCCCTACGAGCAGTACTTC
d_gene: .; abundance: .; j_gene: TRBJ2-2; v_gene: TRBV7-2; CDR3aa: CASSSDPSVGRTGELFF; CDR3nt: TGTGCCAGCAGCTCTGACCCTAGCGTAGGCCGCACCGGGGAGCTGTTTTTT
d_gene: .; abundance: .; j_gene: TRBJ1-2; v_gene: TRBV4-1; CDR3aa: CASSQEKGPYGYTF; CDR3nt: TGCGCCAGCAGCCAAGAAAAGGGGCCCTATGGCTACACCTTC
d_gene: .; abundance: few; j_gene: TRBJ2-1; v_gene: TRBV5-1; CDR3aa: CASSLGWEYLNEQFF; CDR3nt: TGCGCCAGCAGCTTGGGTTGGGAGTACTTAAATGAGCAGTTCTTC
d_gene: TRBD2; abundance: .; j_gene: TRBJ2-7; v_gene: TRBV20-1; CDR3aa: CSARGVGGSYEQYF; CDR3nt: TGCAGTGCTAGAGGGGTTGGCGGGAGCTACGAGCAGTACTTC
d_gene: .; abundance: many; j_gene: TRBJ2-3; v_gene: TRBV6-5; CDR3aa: CASSLSAADTQYF; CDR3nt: TGTGCCAGCAGTTTATCAGCGGCAGATACGCAGTATTTT
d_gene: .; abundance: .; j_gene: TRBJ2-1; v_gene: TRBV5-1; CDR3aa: CASSLVSLVGFQFF; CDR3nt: TGCGCCAGCAGCTTGGTCAGTTTGGTTGGGTTTCAGTTCTTC
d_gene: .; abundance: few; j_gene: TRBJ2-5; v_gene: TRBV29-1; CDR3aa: CSAEESWKETQYF; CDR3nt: TGCAGCGCTGAGGAGTCCTGGAAAGAGACCCAGTACTTC
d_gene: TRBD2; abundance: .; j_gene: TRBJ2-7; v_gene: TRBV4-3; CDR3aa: CASSQGLGPYEQYF; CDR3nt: TGCGCCAGCAGCCAGGGACTAGGACCCTACGAGCAGTACTTC
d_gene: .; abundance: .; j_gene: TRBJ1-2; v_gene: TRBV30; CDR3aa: CAWSPQYGYTF; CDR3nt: TGTGCCTGGAGTCCACAGTATGGCTACACCTTC
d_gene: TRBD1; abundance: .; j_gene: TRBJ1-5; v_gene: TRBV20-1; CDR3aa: CSARDAFRQGGNQPQHF; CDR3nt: TGCAGTGCTAGAGATGCCTTCCGACAGGGCGGTAATCAGCCCCAGCATTTT
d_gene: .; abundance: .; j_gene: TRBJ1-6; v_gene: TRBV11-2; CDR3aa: CASSLVFGESYNSPLHF; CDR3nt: TGTGCCAGCAGCTTAGTATTTGGGGAATCCTATAATTCACCCCTCCACTTT
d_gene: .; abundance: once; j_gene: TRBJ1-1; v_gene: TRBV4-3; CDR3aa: CASSHHTYPQAFF; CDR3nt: TGCGCCAGCAGCCATCATACATATCCGCAAGCTTTCTTT
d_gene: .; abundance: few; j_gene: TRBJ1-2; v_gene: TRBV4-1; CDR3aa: CASSQDSRNYGYTF; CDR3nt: TGCGCCAGCAGCCAAGACAGCCGGAACTATGGCTACACCTTC
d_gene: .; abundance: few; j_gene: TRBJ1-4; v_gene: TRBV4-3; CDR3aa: CASSQEGNREKLFF; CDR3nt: TGCGCCAGCAGCCAAGAAGGAAATCGGGAAAAACTGTTTTTT
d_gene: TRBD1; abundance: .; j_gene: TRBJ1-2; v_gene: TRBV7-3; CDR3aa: CASSLNTGGDGYTF; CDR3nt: TGTGCCAGCAGCTTGAATACAGGGGGGGATGGCTACACCTTC
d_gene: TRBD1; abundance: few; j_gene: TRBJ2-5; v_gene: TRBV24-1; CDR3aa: CAPRTGATQETQYF; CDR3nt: TGTGCCCCCAGAACAGGGGCCACACAAGAGACCCAGTACTTC
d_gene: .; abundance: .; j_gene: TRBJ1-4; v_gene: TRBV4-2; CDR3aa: CASSQTLPADGVEKLFF; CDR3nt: TGTGCCAGCAGCCAAACCCTCCCGGCGGACGGTGTAGAAAAACTGTTTTTT
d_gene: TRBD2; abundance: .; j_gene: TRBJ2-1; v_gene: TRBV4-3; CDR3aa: CASSPSLAGGYNEQFF; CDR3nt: TGCGCCAGCAGCCCGTCCTTGGCGGGGGGGTACAATGAGCAGTTCTTC
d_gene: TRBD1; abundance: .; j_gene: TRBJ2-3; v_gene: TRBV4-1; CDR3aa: CASSQEGQGAVDTQYF; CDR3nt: TGCGCCAGCAGCCAAGAGGGACAGGGGGCGGTAGATACGCAGTATTTT
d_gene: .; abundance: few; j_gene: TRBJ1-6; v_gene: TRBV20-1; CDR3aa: CSARGHRRTESPLHF; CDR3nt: TGCAGTGCTAGAGGCCATAGGAGGACAGAATCACCCCTCCACTTT
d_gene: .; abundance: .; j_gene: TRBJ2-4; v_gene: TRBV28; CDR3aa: CASSSGSALAKNIQYF; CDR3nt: TGTGCCAGCAGTTCAGGGTCAGCACTAGCCAAAAACATTCAGTACTTC
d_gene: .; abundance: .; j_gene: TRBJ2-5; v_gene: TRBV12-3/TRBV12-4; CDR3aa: CASSLVLKETQYF; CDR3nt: TGTGCCAGCAGTTTAGTCCTAAAAGAGACCCAGTACTTC
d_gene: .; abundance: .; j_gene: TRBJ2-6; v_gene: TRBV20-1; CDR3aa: CSAPRWGAGANVLTF; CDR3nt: TGCAGTGCCCCGAGATGGGGGGCTGGGGCCAACGTCCTGACTTTC
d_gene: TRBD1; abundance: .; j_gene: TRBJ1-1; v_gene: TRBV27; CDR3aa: CASSLIFDRGVTEAFF; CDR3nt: TGTGCCAGCAGTCTGATATTTGACAGGGGGGTCACTGAAGCTTTCTTT
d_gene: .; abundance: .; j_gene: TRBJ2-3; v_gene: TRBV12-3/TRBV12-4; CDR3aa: CASSFAGKDTQYF; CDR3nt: TGTGCCAGCAGTTTCGCTGGGAAAGATACGCAGTATTTT
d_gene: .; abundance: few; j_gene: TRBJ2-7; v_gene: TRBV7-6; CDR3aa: CASSPQPGGLYEQYF; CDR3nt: TGTGCCAGCAGCCCCCAACCCGGGGGGCTCTACGAGCAGTACTTC
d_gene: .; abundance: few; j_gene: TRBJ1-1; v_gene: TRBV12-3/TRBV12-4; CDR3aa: CASSGPEAFF; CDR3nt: TGTGCCAGCAGTGGCCCTGAAGCTTTCTTT
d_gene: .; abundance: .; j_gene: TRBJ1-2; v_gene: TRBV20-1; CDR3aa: CSARGWEADYGYTF; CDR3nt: TGCAGTGCTAGAGGCTGGGAAGCGGACTATGGCTACACCTTC
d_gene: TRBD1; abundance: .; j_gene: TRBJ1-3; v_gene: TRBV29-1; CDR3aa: CSARQGAWGNTIYF; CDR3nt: TGCAGCGCTCGACAGGGGGCCTGGGGAAACACCATATATTTT